This TCR beta chain originates from a study of blood T cells in healthy people across ages. V lost 1 base to trimming and J lost 8 bases; unmatched junction nucleotides: 8. Germline V gene sequence: CDR1 DFQATT, CDR2 SNEGSKA (reference sequence). The CDR3 is 14 residues long. Combining a sample-barcoded 5' primer with a J-beta primer mix, a second PCR ran for about 6 to 11 cycles. TCRdb redid the calling of the 5' RACE reads with MiXCR, one entry per CDR3 protein. The data show about 640,000 distinct CDR3 sequences, approximately 59% seen once. This chain connects TRBV20-1 to TRBJ2-1; 7 positions agree with TRBD2. This sequence originates from a man aged 55 to 70 in good health. Material: blood. The chain's CDR3 is CSARGRLAGDEQFF. The CDR3 nucleotides read TGCAGTGCTAGAGGACGACTAGCTGGGGATGAGCAGTTCTTC.